The next 10 T cell receptor beta chains were all read from a single sample in a study of response to subunit inactivated influenza vaccine. Each CDR3 protein gets one entry after TCRdb re-called the RT-PCR reads with MiXCR. The sample has over 400,000 distinct CDR3 sequences, roughly 13% seen once. The specimen comprised PBMCs from blood, sampled roughly 48 days after vaccination. All receptors derive from a man aged 45 to 65 who received an inactivated influenza vaccine.

This clonotype was seen only a few times. The chain recombines TRBV29-1 with TRBJ2-1; either TRBD1 or TRBD2 may fit D (5 bases each). The germline V gene encodes CDR1 SQVTM and CDR2 ANQGSEA. There are 13 residues in the CDR3. V was clipped by 3 bases and J by 6 bases, with 12 bases between them. The CDR3 DNA reads as TGCAGCGTTGACCACTGGGGGTCCAATGAGCAGTTCTTC. This translates into CSVDHWGSNEQFF.

This chain uses TRBV29-1 with TRBJ2-7, with no clear D. The V and J ends lost 4 bases and 2 bases respectively, with 3 bases between them. Per germline, CDR1 SQVTM and CDR2 ANQGSEA. The CDR3 length is 10 residues. CDR3 sequence: CSVVTYEQYF. The CDR3 DNA is TGCAGCGTTGTGACCTACGAGCAGTACTTC.

The genes are TRBV20-1 and TRBJ1-5; D is perhaps TRBD1 (5 bases). This CDR3 is built from 13 residues. Germline V gene data show CDR1 as DFQATT and CDR2 as SNEGSKA (reference sequence). The germline V and J ends were trimmed by 4 bases and 2 bases, with 9 bases remaining between them. CDR3 sequence (DNA): TGCAGTGCTAACCAGGGCGGCAATCAGCCCCAGCATTTT. Translated, it gives CSANQGGNQPQHF.

The rearrangement uses TRBV29-1 and TRBJ2-7; D unresolved. Trimming stripped 7 bases from V and 1 base from J, with 8 bases between. Germline CDR1 SQVTM, CDR2 ANQGSEA. The CDR3 covers 11 residues. This chain's CDR3 is CSAQQSYEQYF. CDR3 DNA: TGCAGCGCACAGCAGTCCTACGAGCAGTACTTC.

This clonotype was seen a handful of times. This rearrangement joins TRBV5-1 to TRBJ2-1; D might be TRBD2 (7 bases). Germline assignment: CDR1 SGHRS and CDR2 YFSETQ. The CDR3 has 15 residues. Trimming took 4 bases from V and 3 from J, leaving 14 bases between them. In DNA, the CDR3 is TGCGCCAGCAGCCCAAGGGGGGAGGGCTACAATGAGCAGTTCTTC. Amino acids: CASSPRGEGYNEQFF.

A few counts support this clonotype. This sequence joins TRBV4-1 and TRBJ2-2; 8 nucleotides align to TRBD1. This CDR3 comprises 17 residues. V shed 0 bases, J shed 7 bases, and the junction held 10 bases outside the gene matches. Germline lookup yields CDR1 MGHRA and CDR2 YSYEKL. CDR3 region: CASSQDHPTGVIGELFF. DNA of the CDR3: TGCGCCAGCAGCCAAGATCATCCGACAGGGGTTATCGGGGAGCTGTTTTTT.

This clonotype was counted ten times or more. V and J are TRBV5-1 and TRBJ2-5, with 10 bases lining up with TRBD2. This CDR3 has 16 amino acids. V gave up 0 bases and J gave up 2 bases; unmatched junction bases: 4. Looked up from germline, CDR1 is SGHRS and CDR2 is YFSETQ. The CDR3 nucleotides read TGCGCCAGCAGCTTGGGTCCAGCGGGGGGGCAAGAGACCCAGTACTTC. Amino acid sequence: CASSLGPAGGQETQYF.

On this clonotype: At one of its ends the junction is not consistent with the germline gene, which may arise from a read error. V gene TRBV11-2 combines with J gene TRBJ2-1, with 9 bases aligning to TRBD1. Germline values: CDR1 SGHAT, CDR2 FQNNGV. This CDR3 comprises 17 residues. In nucleotides, the CDR3 is TGTGCCAGCAGCATAGACCCCTACAGGGGGCGGGTCGATGAGCAGTTCTTC. Translating it yields CASSIDPYRGRVDEQFF.

Only a few counts were recorded for this clonotype. The chain couples TRBV28 to TRBJ2-1; D remains ambiguous. There are 13 residues in the CDR3. CDR1 MDHEN and CDR2 SYDVKM come from the germline V gene. V gave up 6 bases and J gave up 6 bases, with 12 bases separating them. CDR3 residues: CASSPVGRNEQFF. The CDR3 bases are TGTGCCAGCAGCCCTGTCGGTCGCAATGAGCAGTTCTTC.

The chain has TRBV7-2 and TRBJ2-3, with D possibly matching TRBD2 (5 bases). The V gene's germline CDR1 is SGHTA and CDR2 FQGNSA. This CDR3 contains 15 residues. V lost 1 base and J lost 5, with 13 bases in between. The CDR3 nucleotides are TGTGCCAGCAGCTTAGGAGTACTAGGAAGAGATACGCAGTATTTT. Translation gives CASSLGVLGRDTQYF.